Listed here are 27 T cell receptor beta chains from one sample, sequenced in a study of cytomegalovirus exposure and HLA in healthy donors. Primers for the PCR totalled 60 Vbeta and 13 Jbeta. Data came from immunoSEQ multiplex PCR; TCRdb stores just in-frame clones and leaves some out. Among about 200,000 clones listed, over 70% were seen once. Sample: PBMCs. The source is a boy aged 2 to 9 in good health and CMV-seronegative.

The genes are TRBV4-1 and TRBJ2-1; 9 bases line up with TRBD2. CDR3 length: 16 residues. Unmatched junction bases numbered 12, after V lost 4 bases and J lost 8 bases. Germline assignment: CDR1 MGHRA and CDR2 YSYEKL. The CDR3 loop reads CASSLSYGGGADEQFF. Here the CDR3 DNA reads TGCGCCAGCAGCCTGTCATATGGCGGGGGGGCGGATGAGCAGTTCTTC.

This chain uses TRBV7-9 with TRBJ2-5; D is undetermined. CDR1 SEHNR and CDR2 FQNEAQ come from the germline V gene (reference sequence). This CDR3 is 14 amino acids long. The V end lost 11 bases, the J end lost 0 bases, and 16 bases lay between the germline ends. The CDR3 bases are TGTGCCTTAAAGAGATTAGTGGACCAAGAGACCCAGTACTTC. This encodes CALKRLVDQETQYF. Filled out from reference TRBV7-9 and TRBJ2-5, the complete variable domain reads DTGVSQNPRHKITKRGQNVTFRCDPISEHNRLYWYRQTLGQGPEFLTYFQNEAQLEKSRLLSDRFSAERPKGSFSTLEIQRTEQGDSAMYLCALKRLVDQETQYFGPGTRLLVL.

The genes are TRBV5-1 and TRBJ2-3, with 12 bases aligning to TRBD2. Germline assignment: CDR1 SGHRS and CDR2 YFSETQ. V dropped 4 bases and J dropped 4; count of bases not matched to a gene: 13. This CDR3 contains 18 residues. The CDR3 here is CASSPTSGSRFPADTQYF. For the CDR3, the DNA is TGCGCCAGCAGCCCGACTAGCGGGAGTAGGTTCCCGGCAGATACGCAGTATTTT.

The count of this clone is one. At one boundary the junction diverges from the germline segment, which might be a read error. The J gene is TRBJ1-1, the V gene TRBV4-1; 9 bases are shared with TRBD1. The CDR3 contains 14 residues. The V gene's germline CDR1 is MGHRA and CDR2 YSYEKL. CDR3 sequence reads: CASSQADRGVEAFF. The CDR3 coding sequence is TGCGCCAGCAGTCAAGCGGACAGGGGAGTTGAAGCTTTCTTT.

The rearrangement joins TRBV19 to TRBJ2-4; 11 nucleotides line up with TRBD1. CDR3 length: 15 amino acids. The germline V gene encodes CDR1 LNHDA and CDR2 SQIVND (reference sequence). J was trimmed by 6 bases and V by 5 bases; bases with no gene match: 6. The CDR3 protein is CASSFGDRGLNIQYF. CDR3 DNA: TGTGCCAGTAGTTTTGGGGACAGGGGGTTAAACATTCAGTACTTC.

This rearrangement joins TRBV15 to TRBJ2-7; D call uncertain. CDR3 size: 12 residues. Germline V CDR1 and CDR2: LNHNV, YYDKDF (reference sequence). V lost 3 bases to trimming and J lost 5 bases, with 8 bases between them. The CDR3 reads CATSRSTDEQYF. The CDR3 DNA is TGTGCCACCAGCAGGAGTACAGACGAGCAGTACTTC. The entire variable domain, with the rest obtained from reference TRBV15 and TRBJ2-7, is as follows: DAMVIQNPRYQVTQFGKPVTLSCSQTLNHNVMYWYQQKSSQAPKLLFHYYDKDFNNEADTPDNFQSRRPNTSFCFLDIRSPGLGDTAMYLCATSRSTDEQYFGPGTRLTVT.

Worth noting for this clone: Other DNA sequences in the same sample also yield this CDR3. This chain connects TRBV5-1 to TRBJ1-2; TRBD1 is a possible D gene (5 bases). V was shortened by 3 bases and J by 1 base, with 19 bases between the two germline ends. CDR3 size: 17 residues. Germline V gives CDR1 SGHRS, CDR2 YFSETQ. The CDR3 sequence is CASSSGGNPNFNYGYTF. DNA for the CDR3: TGCGCCAGCAGCTCTGGGGGGAACCCGAATTTTAACTATGGCTACACCTTC.

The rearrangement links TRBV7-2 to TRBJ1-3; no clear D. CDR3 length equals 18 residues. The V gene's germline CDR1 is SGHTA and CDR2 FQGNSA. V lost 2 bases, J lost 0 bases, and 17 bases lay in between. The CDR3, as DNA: TGTGCCAGCAGCTTACACCCGGGAGGGATTATCTCTGGAAACACCATATATTTT. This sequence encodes CASSLHPGGIISGNTIYF.

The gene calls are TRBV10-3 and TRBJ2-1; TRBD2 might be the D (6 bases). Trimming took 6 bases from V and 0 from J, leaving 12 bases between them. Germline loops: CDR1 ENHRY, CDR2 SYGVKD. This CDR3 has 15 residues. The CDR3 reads CAIRSPTSSYNEQFF. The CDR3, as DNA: TGTGCCATCAGATCGCCGACTAGCTCCTACAATGAGCAGTTCTTC.

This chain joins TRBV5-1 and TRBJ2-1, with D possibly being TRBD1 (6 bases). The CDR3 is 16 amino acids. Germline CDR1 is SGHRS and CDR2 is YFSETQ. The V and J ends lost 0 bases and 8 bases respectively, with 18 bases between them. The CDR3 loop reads CASSLGGLGAGDEQFF. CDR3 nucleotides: TGCGCCAGCAGCTTGGGGGGGTTGGGGGCTGGGGATGAGCAGTTCTTC.

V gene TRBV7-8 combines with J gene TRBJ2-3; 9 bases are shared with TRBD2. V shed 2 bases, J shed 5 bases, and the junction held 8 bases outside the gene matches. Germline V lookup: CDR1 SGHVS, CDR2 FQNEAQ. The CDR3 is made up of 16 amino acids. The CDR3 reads CASSLIGGRAVDTQYF. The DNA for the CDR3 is TGTGCCAGCAGCTTAATTGGCGGGAGGGCCGTAGATACGCAGTATTTT.

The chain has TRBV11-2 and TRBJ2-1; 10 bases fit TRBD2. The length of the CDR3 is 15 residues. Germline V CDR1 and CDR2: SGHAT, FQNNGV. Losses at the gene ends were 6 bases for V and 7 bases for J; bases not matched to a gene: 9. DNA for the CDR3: TGTGCCAGCAGACAAGCGGGAGGGGAGCAAAATGAGCAGTTCTTC. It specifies CASRQAGGEQNEQFF. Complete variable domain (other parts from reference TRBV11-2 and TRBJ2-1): EAGVAQSPRYKIIEKRQSVAFWCNPISGHATLYWYQQILGQGPKLLIQFQNNGVVDDSQLPKDRFSAERLKGVDSTLKIQPAKLEDSAVYLCASRQAGGEQNEQFFGPGTRLTVL.

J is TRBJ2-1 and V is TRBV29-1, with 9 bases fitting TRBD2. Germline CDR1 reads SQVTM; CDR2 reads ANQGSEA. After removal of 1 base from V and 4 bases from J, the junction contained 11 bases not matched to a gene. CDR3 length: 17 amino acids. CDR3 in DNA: TGCAGCGTTGAAGGCCAACTGGGACTAGCCATTTACAATGAGCAGTTCTTC. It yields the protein CSVEGQLGLAIYNEQFF.

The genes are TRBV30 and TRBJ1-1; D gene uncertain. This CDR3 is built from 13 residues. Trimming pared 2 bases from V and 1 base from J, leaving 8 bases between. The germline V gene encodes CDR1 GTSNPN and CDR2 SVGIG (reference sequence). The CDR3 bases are TGTGCCTGGAGTCGCACGGGGAACACTGAAGCTTTCTTT. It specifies CAWSRTGNTEAFF.

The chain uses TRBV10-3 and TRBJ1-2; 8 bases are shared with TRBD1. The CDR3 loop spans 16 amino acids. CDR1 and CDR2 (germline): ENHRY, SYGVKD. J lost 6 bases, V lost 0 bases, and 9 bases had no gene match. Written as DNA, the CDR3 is TGTGCCATCAGTGAGTCGACAGGGGCGTTGAAGAATGGCTACACCTTC. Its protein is CAISESTGALKNGYTF.

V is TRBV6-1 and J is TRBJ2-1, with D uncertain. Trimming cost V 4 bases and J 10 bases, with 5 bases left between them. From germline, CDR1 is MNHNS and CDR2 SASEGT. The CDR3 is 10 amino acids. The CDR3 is CASSGSEQFF. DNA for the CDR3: TGTGCCAGCAGTGGGAGCGAGCAGTTCTTC.

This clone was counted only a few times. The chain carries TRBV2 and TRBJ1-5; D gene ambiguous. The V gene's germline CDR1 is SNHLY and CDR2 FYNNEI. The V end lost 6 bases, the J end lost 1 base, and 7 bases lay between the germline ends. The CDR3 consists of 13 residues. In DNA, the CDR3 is TGTGCCAGCAGCTTGGAGAGCAATCAGCCCCAGCATTTT. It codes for CASSLESNQPQHF.

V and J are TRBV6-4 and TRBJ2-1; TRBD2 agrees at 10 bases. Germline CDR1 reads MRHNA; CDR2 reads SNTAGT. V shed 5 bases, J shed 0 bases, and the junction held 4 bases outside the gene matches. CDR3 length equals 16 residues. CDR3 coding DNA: TGTGCCAGCAGTCGGGCTAGCGGGAGCTCCTACAATGAGCAGTTCTTC. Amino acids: CASSRASGSSYNEQFF.

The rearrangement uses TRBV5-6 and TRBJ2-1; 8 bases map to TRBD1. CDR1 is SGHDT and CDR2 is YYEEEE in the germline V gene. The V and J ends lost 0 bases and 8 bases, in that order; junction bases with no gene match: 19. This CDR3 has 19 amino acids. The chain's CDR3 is CASSLGGPYTGGRVDEQFF. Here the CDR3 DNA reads TGTGCCAGCAGCTTGGGTGGGCCGTATACAGGGGGAAGGGTCGATGAGCAGTTCTTC.

The CDR3 DNA reads as TGTGCCAGCAGCCCCCCTGGGAGCGGGAGTATTTATACGCAGTATTTT. Translated, it gives CASSPPGSGSIYTQYF. The rearrangement joins TRBV13 to TRBJ2-3; 8 bases are a match to TRBD2. There are 16 residues in the CDR3. V shed 5 bases and J 7 bases; nucleotides not matched to a gene: 14. Looked up from germline, CDR1 is PRHDT and CDR2 is FYEKMQ (reference sequence).

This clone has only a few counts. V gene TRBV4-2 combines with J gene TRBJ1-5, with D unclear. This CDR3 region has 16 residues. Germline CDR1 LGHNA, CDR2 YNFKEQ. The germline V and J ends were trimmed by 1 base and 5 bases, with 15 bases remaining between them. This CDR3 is CASSQVAVGLDQPQHF. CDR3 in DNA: TGTGCCAGCAGCCAAGTTGCCGTCGGTCTTGATCAGCCCCAGCATTTT.

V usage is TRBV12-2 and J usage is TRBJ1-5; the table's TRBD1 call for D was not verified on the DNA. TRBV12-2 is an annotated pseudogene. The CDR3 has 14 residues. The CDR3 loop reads CASRFFQGWQPQHF. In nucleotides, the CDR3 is TGTGCAAGTCGCTTTTTCCAGGGGTGGCAGCCCCAGCATTTT.

The CDR3 region is CASSDLTSGSYNEQFF. The DNA for the CDR3 is TGTGCCAGCAGTGACTTGACTAGCGGTTCCTACAATGAGCAGTTCTTC. The rearrangement links TRBV6-1 to TRBJ2-1, with 9 positions matching TRBD2. V lost 3 bases and J lost 1; bases outside the gene matches: 4. Germline V lookup: CDR1 MNHNS, CDR2 SASEGT. The CDR3 is made up of 16 amino acids.

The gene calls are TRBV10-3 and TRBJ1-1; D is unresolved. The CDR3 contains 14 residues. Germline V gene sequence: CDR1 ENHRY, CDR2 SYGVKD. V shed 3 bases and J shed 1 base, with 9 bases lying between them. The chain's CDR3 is CAISEAETNTEAFF. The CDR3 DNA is TGTGCCATCAGTGAAGCCGAAACGAACACTGAAGCTTTCTTT.

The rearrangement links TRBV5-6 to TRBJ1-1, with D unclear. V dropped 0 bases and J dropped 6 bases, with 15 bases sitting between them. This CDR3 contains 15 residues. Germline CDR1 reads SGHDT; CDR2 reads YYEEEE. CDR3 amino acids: CASSLGFGGQAEAFF. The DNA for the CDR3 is TGTGCCAGCAGCTTGGGTTTTGGTGGGCAAGCTGAAGCTTTCTTT.

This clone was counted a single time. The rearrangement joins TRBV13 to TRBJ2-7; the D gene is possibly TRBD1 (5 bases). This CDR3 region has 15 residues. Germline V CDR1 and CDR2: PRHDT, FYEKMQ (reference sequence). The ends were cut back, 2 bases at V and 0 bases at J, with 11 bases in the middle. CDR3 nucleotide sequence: TGTGCCAGCAGCTTACGTAGGGGAATCTCCTACGAGCAGTACTTC. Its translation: CASSLRRGISYEQYF.

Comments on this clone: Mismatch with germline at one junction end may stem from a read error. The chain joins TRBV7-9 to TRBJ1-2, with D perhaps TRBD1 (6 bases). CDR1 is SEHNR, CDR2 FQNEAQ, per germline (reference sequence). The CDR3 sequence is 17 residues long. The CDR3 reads CASSPTQSSGGASGYPF. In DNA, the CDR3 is TGTGCCAGCAGCCCAACGCAGTCCTCCGGGGGGGCTAGCGGCTACCCCTTC.